The 25 T cell receptor beta chains in this list originate from one sample, sequenced in a study of T-cell memory formation after mild COVID-19. TCRdb re-derived calls from the 5' RACE reads in MiXCR, one entry per CDR3 protein. The table includes more than 350,000 distinct CDR3 sequences, around 20% detected once. The sample taken for sequencing was PBMCs or a T cell subset sorted from them (not recorded which). The receptors were sampled from an adult woman who had mild COVID-19 (a few samples of this study predate the infection). Cell type and time point are not known.

In its sample, this clonotype was seen many times. This sequence joins TRBV12-3 or TRBV12-4 and TRBJ2-7; 7 nucleotides agree with TRBD2. The CDR3 extends over 14 amino acids. Trimming cost V 3 bases and J 0 bases; bases outside gene matches: 2. The CDR3 is CASSFRGSSYEQYF. CDR3 nucleotides: TGTGCCAGCAGTTTCCGCGGGAGCTCCTACGAGCAGTACTTC.

The rearrangement joins TRBV9 to TRBJ2-3; D might be TRBD1 or TRBD2, each matching 5 bases. The CDR3 has 15 amino acids. Trimming pared 3 bases from V and 1 base from J, leaving 12 bases between. Germline V CDR1 and CDR2: SGDLS, YYNGEE. The CDR3 sequence is CASSAIQEGTDTQYF. Written as DNA, the CDR3 is TGTGCCAGCAGCGCCATACAGGAGGGCACAGATACGCAGTATTTT.

The gene calls are TRBV7-8 and TRBJ2-5; tentatively, D is TRBD1 or TRBD2 (5 bases each). Trimming pared 3 bases from V and 2 bases from J, leaving 19 bases between. There are 17 residues in the CDR3. The V gene's germline CDR1 is SGHVS and CDR2 FQNEAQ. The CDR3 DNA reads as TGTGCCAGCAGCTTCCTCGGGGCCAAGGGTCCGCAAGAGACCCAGTACTTC. It specifies CASSFLGAKGPQETQYF.

The rearrangement links TRBV7-9 to TRBJ2-3; a weak D match, TRBD2 (6 bases). Germline V gene lookup returns CDR1 SEHNR and CDR2 FQNEAQ (reference sequence). There are 15 residues in the CDR3. The V end lost 5 bases, the J end lost 3 bases, and 15 bases lay between the germline ends. CDR3 region: CASSLSGGETDTQYF. In DNA form, the CDR3 reads TGTGCCAGCAGCCTTTCCGGGGGAGAGACAGATACGCAGTATTTT.

This clonotype was counted at least ten times. The CDR3 protein is CASSSWEPMSNQPQHF. The CDR3 nucleotides are TGTGCCAGTAGTTCGTGGGAACCCATGAGCAATCAGCCCCAGCATTTT. The chain has TRBV19 and TRBJ1-5; the D is unclear. CDR1 and CDR2 (germline): LNHDA, SQIVND (reference sequence). The CDR3 totals 16 residues. V dropped 5 bases and J dropped 1 base, with 15 bases sitting between them.

This chain links TRBV7-9 with TRBJ1-4; D gene unclear. Germline values: CDR1 SEHNR, CDR2 FQNEAQ (reference sequence). Trimming took off 3 bases at V and 15 bases at J, with 14 bases between the two ends. The CDR3 consists of 12 residues. In nucleotides, the CDR3 is TGTGCCAGCAGCTTCGCCGGGTATGGGGTGTTTTTT. This codes for CASSFAGYGVFF.

The chain couples TRBV6-1 to TRBJ2-3; 7 bases align to TRBD2. V was pared by 1 base and J by 5 bases, with 3 bases of the junction left unmatched. Looked up from germline, CDR1 is MNHNS and CDR2 is SASEGT. There are 14 residues in the CDR3. DNA for the CDR3: TGTGCCAGCAGTGAAGTGTGGGGGGGAGATACGCAGTATTTT. Its protein is CASSEVWGGDTQYF.

The chain combines TRBV5-6 with TRBJ1-4; perhaps TRBD1 as D (6 bases). CDR1 is SGHDT and CDR2 is YYEEEE in the germline V gene. The CDR3 has 17 amino acids. The V end was cut by 3 bases, the J end by 3 bases, with 18 bases between. The CDR3 region is CASSSYRVSVANEKLFF. The CDR3 region has the DNA TGTGCCAGCAGCTCCTACAGGGTTTCCGTTGCTAATGAAAAACTGTTTTTT.

This clonotype was counted a few times. This chain connects TRBV5-6 to TRBJ1-2; D not certain. Germline assignment: CDR1 SGHDT and CDR2 YYEEEE. This CDR3 is 15 amino acids long. V lost 1 base, J lost 5 bases, and 15 bases lay in between. The CDR3 region is CASSLYSFGGYGYTF. The CDR3 coding sequence is TGTGCCAGCAGCTTGTACTCGTTTGGTGGATATGGCTACACCTTC.

This clonotype appeared a few times. The chain has TRBV20-1 and TRBJ1-2, with D possibly being TRBD1 (5 bases). This CDR3 is built from 11 residues. V lost 6 bases and J 3 bases, leaving 8 bases between the germline ends. Germline-derived CDR1 and CDR2 are DFQATT and SNEGSKA (reference sequence). CDR3 nucleotide sequence: TGCAGTGCCGGGACCCACTATGGCTACACCTTC. This codes for CSAGTHYGYTF.

The sample holds a few counts of this clonotype. This chain links TRBV5-1 with TRBJ1-1; D unclear. The CDR3 consists of 14 residues. The ends were cut back, 4 bases at V and 3 bases at J, with 13 bases in the middle. Germline-derived CDR1 and CDR2 are SGHRS and YFSETQ. In nucleotides, the CDR3 is TGCGCCAGCAGCCCTCGGCCAGGCGACACTGAAGCTTTCTTT. It specifies CASSPRPGDTEAFF.

The chain links TRBV12-3 or TRBV12-4 to TRBJ2-7; 8 bases line up with TRBD2. Trimming removed 6 bases from V and 2 bases from J; junction bases left unmatched: 9. The CDR3 totals 15 residues. The CDR3 loop is CASSIGSSGPYEQYF. The CDR3 nucleotides read TGTGCCAGCAGCATAGGCTCTAGCGGGCCCTACGAGCAGTACTTC.

Details on this clonotype: Sequence at one end of the junction differs from germline and may be a read error. This chain joins TRBV12-3 or TRBV12-4 and TRBJ1-1, with a weak D call TRBD1 (5 bases). This CDR3 comprises 13 residues. DNA of the CDR3: TGTGCCAGCAGTTTGGGGGTGAGGACTGAAGCCTTCTTT. Translating it yields CASSLGVRTEAFF.

CDR3 sequence: CASSAGVMNTEAFF. The CDR3 bases are TGTGCCAGCAGTGCCGGGGTCATGAACACTGAAGCTTTCTTT. The chain employs TRBV12-3 or TRBV12-4 and TRBJ1-1; D gene uncertain. The V and J ends lost 5 bases and 0 bases respectively, with 10 bases between them. The CDR3 is made up of 14 amino acids.

This clonotype was counted a few times. V usage is TRBV13 and J usage is TRBJ2-7, with a tentative D call TRBD1 (5 bases). Trimming took 6 bases from V and 7 from J, leaving 22 bases between them. Germline V CDR1 and CDR2: PRHDT, FYEKMQ (reference sequence). This CDR3 is built from 15 residues. CDR3 sequence reads: CASRLNGHRMGEQYF. CDR3 sequence (DNA): TGTGCCAGCAGACTTAACGGACATCGGATGGGGGAGCAGTACTTC.

The chain employs TRBV18 and TRBJ2-1, with D hard to call. The V end lost 4 bases, the J end lost 8 bases, and 15 bases lay between the germline ends. CDR3 length equals 14 residues. Per germline, CDR1 KGHSH and CDR2 LQKENI. CDR3: CASSLTLAADEQFF. CDR3 nucleotide sequence: TGTGCCAGCTCACTTACCCTGGCCGCGGATGAGCAGTTCTTC.

A few counts support this clonotype. The chain recombines TRBV24-1 with TRBJ2-2; 7 bases are shared with TRBD2. The germline V gene encodes CDR1 KGHDR and CDR2 SFDVKD. The CDR3 contains 15 residues. The ends lost 5 bases at V and 5 bases at J; junction bases unmatched: 7. CDR3 region: CATSVAGPVTGELFF. The CDR3 nucleotides read TGTGCCACCAGTGTAGCGGGCCCAGTAACCGGGGAGCTGTTTTTT.

The rearrangement joins TRBV7-2 to TRBJ2-5, with D maybe TRBD2 (6 bases). CDR1 and CDR2 (germline): SGHTA, FQGNSA. The ends were cut back, 1 base at V and 4 bases at J, with 13 bases in the middle. This CDR3 has 15 residues. The CDR3: CASSLGWGVGETQYF. DNA for the CDR3: TGTGCCAGCAGCTTAGGCTGGGGGGTAGGAGAGACCCAGTACTTC.

This clonotype was detected many times. The CDR3 coding sequence is TGTGCCAGCAGCCCGGGACAGGGGCCAGATACGCAGTATTTT. It codes for CASSPGQGPDTQYF. The V gene is TRBV7-7, the J gene TRBJ2-3; 10 nucleotides align to TRBD1. Germline CDR1 SSHAT, CDR2 FNYEAQ (reference sequence). CDR3 size: 14 residues. V trimming: 5 bases; J trimming: 4 bases; junction bases outside the gene matches: 3.

In nucleotides, the CDR3 is TGTGCCAGCAGCTTGGGGACAGGGAACGCTCAGCCCCAGCATTTT. As protein: CASSLGTGNAQPQHF. This rearrangement joins TRBV5-4 to TRBJ1-5, with 8 bases lining up with TRBD1. J gave up 6 bases and V 0 bases, and 5 bases lay outside the gene matches. Germline V gives CDR1 SGHNT, CDR2 YYREEE (reference sequence). There are 15 residues in the CDR3.

This clonotype occurred a few times. This chain uses TRBV7-2 with TRBJ2-5; 7 bases line up with TRBD2. CDR1 is SGHTA and CDR2 is FQGNSA in the germline V gene. The CDR3 sequence is 15 residues long. Germline trimming cut 4 bases from V and 5 bases from J; bases unmatched to any gene: 10. CDR3 residues: CASSSGLRGGETQYF. The CDR3 DNA is TGTGCCAGCAGCTCCGGACTGAGGGGAGGGGAGACCCAGTACTTC.

The chain links TRBV3-1 to TRBJ2-7; D remains ambiguous. The CDR3 is 15 residues long. The V gene's germline CDR1 is LGHDT and CDR2 YNNKEL (reference sequence). V lost 0 bases to trimming and J lost 2 bases, with 11 bases between them. CDR3 nucleotide sequence: TGTGCCAGCAGCCAAGATCGTGTGCTTACCTACGAGCAGTACTTC. Translation gives CASSQDRVLTYEQYF.

The J gene is TRBJ1-1, the V gene TRBV6-6; 12 bases are a match to TRBD1. V lost 0 bases, J lost 7 bases, and 3 bases stayed unmatched. The CDR3 length is 15 residues. Germline V gene data show CDR1 as MNHNY and CDR2 as SVGAGI (reference sequence). CDR3 nucleotide sequence: TGTGCCAGCAGTTACTCGGGACAGGGGGCGGTTGAAGCTTTCTTT. Protein product: CASSYSGQGAVEAFF.

This clonotype was picked up a small number of times. The chain uses TRBV2 and TRBJ2-7; no firm D call. Germline CDR1 is SNHLY and CDR2 is FYNNEI. The CDR3 consists of 14 residues. V was trimmed by 5 bases and J by 2 bases, leaving 13 bases between them. The CDR3 sequence: CASSPGRTTYEQYF. CDR3 sequence (DNA): TGTGCCAGCAGTCCAGGACGGACGACCTACGAGCAGTACTTC. Drawing the rest from reference TRBV2 and TRBJ2-7, the complete variable domain is EPEVTQTPSHQVTQMGQEVILRCVPISNHLYFYWYRQILGQKVEFLVSFYNNEISEKSEIFDDQFSVERPDGSNFTLKIRSTKLEDSAMYFCASSPGRTTYEQYFGPGTRLTVT.

This clonotype has only a few counts. The chain has TRBV7-9 and TRBJ2-7; a weak D match, TRBD1 (5 bases). V lost 2 bases and J 6 bases, leaving 11 bases between the germline ends. CDR3 length: 13 amino acids. The germline gives CDR1 SEHNR, CDR2 FQNEAQ (reference sequence). DNA of the CDR3: TGTGCCAGCAGCTTACGATCAGGGCCCGAGCAGTACTTC. This codes for CASSLRSGPEQYF.